The 20 T cell receptor beta chains below were found in one sample sequenced in a study of shared T cell receptors in the human thymus. Generated by immunoSEQ multiplex PCR, the TCRdb table keeps only in-frame clones and is missing some. The sample lists roughly 660,000 clones, 70% to 90% occurring once. The same specimen was also included in a second study, on human thymus T cells.

The sample taken for sequencing was thymocytes. The receptors were gathered from a boy under three years old with a congenital heart defect.

The chain is built from TRBV21-1 and TRBJ1-5; the D call in the table, TRBD1, was not verified against the DNA. TRBV21-1 is a documented pseudogene. This CDR3 has 15 residues. CDR3 sequence: CASSPRDRADQPQHF. CDR3 nucleotide sequence: TGTGCCAGCAGCCCCCGGGACAGGGCGGATCAGCCCCAGCATTTT.

This sequence joins TRBV5-1 and TRBJ1-2, with D perhaps TRBD1 (5 bases). There are 16 residues in the CDR3. CDR1 and CDR2 (germline): SGHRS, YFSETQ. V gave up 1 base and J gave up 8 bases, with 21 bases separating them. The CDR3 bases are TGCGCCAGCAGCTTGTGGGGCGTAGATGATTGGGAAGGCTACACCTTC. Translating it yields CASSLWGVDDWEGYTF.

The V call is TRBV4-1, the J call TRBJ1-3; 7 bases fit TRBD1. The CDR3 totals 15 residues. V was pared by 4 bases and J by 7 bases, with 10 bases of the junction left unmatched. CDR1 and CDR2 (germline): MGHRA, YSYEKL. This chain's CDR3 is CASSRAGQDRNTIYF. The CDR3 DNA reads TGCGCCAGCAGCCGAGCCGGACAGGACAGGAACACCATATATTTT.

The chain couples TRBV27 to TRBJ2-4, with D possibly being TRBD2 (6 bases). This CDR3 is 15 amino acids long. Trimming stripped 6 bases from V and 2 bases from J, with 14 bases between. Germline loops: CDR1 MNHEY, CDR2 SMNVEV (reference sequence). This chain's CDR3 is CASSPRGKPKNIQYF. The CDR3 region has the DNA TGTGCCAGCAGCCCCCGGGGGAAACCCAAAAACATTCAGTACTTC.

The count of this clone is one. This chain uses TRBV4-3 with TRBJ1-2; TRBD1 matches 10 bases. The germline V gene encodes CDR1 LGHNA and CDR2 YSLEER. With V trimmed by 0 bases and J by 2 bases, 15 bases remained unmatched. The CDR3 is made up of 20 amino acids. This chain's CDR3 is CASSQEFKRDRGTVNYGYTF. CDR3 bases: TGCGCCAGCAGCCAAGAATTTAAGCGGGACAGGGGTACCGTCAACTATGGCTACACCTTC.

This clone was observed a single time. The chain uses TRBV6-6 and TRBJ2-2; D is possibly TRBD2 (6 bases). CDR3 length: 16 amino acids. Trimming pared 0 bases from V and 5 bases from J, leaving 13 bases between. Germline CDR1 MNHNY, CDR2 SVGAGI (reference sequence). In DNA, the CDR3 is TGTGCCAGCAGTTACTCGGTGAAGGCGGGGACCGGGGAGCTGTTTTTT. Translating it yields CASSYSVKAGTGELFF.

The V and J genes are TRBV11-2 and TRBJ2-7; D remains unclear. The CDR3 covers 13 residues. The germline V gene has CDR1 SGHAT and CDR2 FQNNGV. V lost 1 base and J 3 bases, leaving 7 bases between the germline ends. CDR3 nucleotides: TGTGCCAGCAGCTTAGTAAACAGCTACGAGCAGTACTTC. It specifies CASSLVNSYEQYF.

This clone occurred once. This sequence joins TRBV27 and TRBJ1-1; 7 nucleotides match TRBD1. The CDR3 consists of 15 residues. Per germline, CDR1 MNHEY and CDR2 SMNVEV (reference sequence). The trim removed 6 bases at V and 3 bases at J, leaving 10 bases unmatched. The CDR3 DNA is TGTGCCAGCAGGTGCCAGGGGGACCTTTACACTGAAGCTTTCTTT. It encodes CASRCQGDLYTEAFF.

The chain uses TRBV28 and TRBJ1-4; the D is unclear. Trimming took 4 bases from V and 10 from J, leaving 13 bases between them. The CDR3 contains 13 residues. Germline V lookup: CDR1 MDHEN, CDR2 SYDVKM. CDR3 nucleotide sequence: TGTGCCAGCAGTTCCCGGGTTGTTGGAAAACTGTTTTTT. Its translation is CASSSRVVGKLFF.

This clone was counted a few times. The chain employs TRBV28 and TRBJ1-1; D call uncertain. Per the germline V gene, CDR1 is MDHEN and CDR2 is SYDVKM. The CDR3 contains 15 residues. The V gene lost 7 bases and the J gene lost 1 base, with 16 bases spanning the gap. The chain's CDR3 is CASTLRGLKNTEAFF. DNA for the CDR3: TGTGCCAGCACCCTGAGAGGGCTTAAGAACACTGAAGCTTTCTTT. The variable domain in full, completed from reference TRBV28 and TRBJ1-1, reads DVKVTQSSRYLVKRTGEKVFLECVQDMDHENMFWYRQDPGLGLRLIYFSYDVKMKEKGDIPEGYSVSREKKERFSLILESASTNQTSMYLCASTLRGLKNTEAFFGQGTRLTVV.

This rearrangement joins TRBV6-5 to TRBJ2-7; perhaps TRBD2 as D (6 bases). Trimming removed 0 bases from V and 0 bases from J, with 12 bases in between. Germline loops: CDR1 MNHEY, CDR2 SVGAGI. The CDR3 length is 16 residues. The CDR3 nucleotides are TGTGCCAGCAGTTACTCGTGGGACTGGTCCTCCTACGAGCAGTACTTC. Translation gives CASSYSWDWSSYEQYF.

This chain connects TRBV7-2 to TRBJ1-1; D gene unclear. Germline CDR1 SGHTA, CDR2 FQGNSA. The V and J ends lost 5 bases and 0 bases respectively, with 13 bases between them. The CDR3 spans 15 residues. The CDR3 is CASSRVSPLNTEAFF. Here the CDR3 DNA reads TGTGCCAGCAGCCGAGTTAGTCCCTTGAACACTGAAGCTTTCTTT.

The rearrangement uses TRBV5-1 and TRBJ2-3; D gene uncertain. CDR1 is SGHRS, CDR2 YFSETQ, per germline. This CDR3 is 14 amino acids long. V was shortened by 0 bases and J by 2 bases, with 7 bases between the two germline ends. CDR3 nucleotide sequence: TGCGCCAGCAGCTTGGGACTTCACACAGATACGCAGTATTTT. It translates to CASSLGLHTDTQYF. Full variable domain (remainder filled in from reference TRBV5-1 and TRBJ2-3): KAGVTQTPRYLIKTRGQQVTLSCSPISGHRSVSWYQQTPGQGLQFLFEYFSETQRNKGNFPGRFSGRQFSNSRSEMNVSTLELGDSALYLCASSLGLHTDTQYFGPGTRLTVL.

The CDR3 loop is CASSPPAGTGSSYEQYF. The CDR3, as DNA: TGTGCCAGCTCACCACCTGCAGGGACAGGATCCTCCTACGAGCAGTACTTC. This sequence joins TRBV18 and TRBJ2-7, with 8 bases identical to TRBD1. The CDR3 contains 17 residues. The germline CDR1 and CDR2 sequences are KGHSH and LQKENI. V dropped 0 bases and J dropped 0; count of bases not matched to a gene: 7.

The V call is TRBV25-1, the J call TRBJ2-1; 13 nucleotides align to TRBD2. The germline CDR1 and CDR2 sequences are MGHDK and SYGVNS. The CDR3 length is 18 residues. Trimming cost V 4 bases and J 6 bases; bases outside gene matches: 12. This CDR3 reads CASSGSGLAGVWGNEQFF. Written as DNA, the CDR3 is TGTGCCAGCAGTGGATCAGGACTAGCGGGAGTTTGGGGCAATGAGCAGTTCTTC.

This sequence joins TRBV23-1 and TRBJ2-6; no definite D call. TRBV23-1 is sorted into the ORF group, with uncertain function. Trimming cost V 7 bases and J 2 bases, with 12 bases left between them. This CDR3 is built from 15 residues. CDR3 loop: CASTRQTPGANVLTF. The CDR3 bases are TGCGCCAGCACGCGGCAGACCCCTGGGGCCAACGTCCTGACTTTC.

This chain uses TRBV12-5 with TRBJ2-1, with 7 bases lining up with TRBD2. V shed 6 bases, J shed 1 base, and the junction held 3 bases outside the gene matches. Per the germline V gene, CDR1 is LGHNT and CDR2 is FRNRAP. The CDR3 loop spans 14 amino acids. CDR3 bases: TGTGCTAGTGGGTCAGCGGGATCCTACAATGAGCAGTTCTTC. Translated, it gives CASGSAGSYNEQFF. The full variable domain, with the rest looked up from reference TRBV12-5 and TRBJ2-1, is DARVTQTPRHKVTEMGQEVTMRCQPILGHNTVFWYRQTMMQGLELLAYFRNRAPLDDSGMPKDRFSAEMPDATLATLKIQPSEPRDSAVYFCASGSAGSYNEQFFGPGTRLTVL.

The J gene is TRBJ2-7, the V gene TRBV7-9; TRBD2 matches at 8 bases. V lost 4 bases and J lost 0; bases outside the gene matches: 8. CDR1 and CDR2 from the germline V gene are SEHNR and FQNEAQ (reference sequence). The CDR3 extends over 16 amino acids. The CDR3 nucleotides read TGTGCCAGCAGCTATGCGCCGGGGGGGAGCTCCTACGAGCAGTACTTC. Residues: CASSYAPGGSSYEQYF.

The gene calls are TRBV5-6 and TRBJ2-5, with a tentative D call TRBD2 (6 bases). This CDR3 spans 15 amino acids. V dropped 2 bases and J dropped 5 bases, with 16 bases sitting between them. Looked up from germline, CDR1 is SGHDT and CDR2 is YYEEEE. CDR3 bases: TGTGCCAGCAGCTTAACCAGGAGGGGATGGGAGACCCAGTACTTC. Translated, it gives CASSLTRRGWETQYF.

This clone showed up just once. This sequence joins TRBV6-5 and TRBJ2-1; D not resolved. The V gene's germline CDR1 is MNHEY and CDR2 SVGAGI. V lost 2 bases, J lost 1 base, and 12 bases lay in between. The CDR3 contains 16 residues. For the CDR3, the DNA is TGTGCCAGCAGTTACCCCCGGAGAAGGTCCTACAATGAGCAGTTCTTC. Translation: CASSYPRRRSYNEQFF.